The clone carrying this TCR beta chain was observed a handful of times. Its antigen is undetermined. These data belong to a study of T cell repertoires in cytomegalovirus infection. Study overall: Well-studied HLA-B-restricted CMV epitopes were used in the study alongside recently identified HLA-C-restricted ones. Public TCR beta signatures were indicative of both CMV infection and a matching HLA type.

The V gene's germline CDR1 is MNHNY and CDR2 SVGAGI (reference sequence). The ends were cut back, 5 bases at V and 2 bases at J, with 13 bases in the middle. The CDR3 spans 14 residues. MiXCR was run by TCRdb on the reads, yielding one entry per CDR3 protein. The data contain about 27,000 distinct CDR3 sequences, over 15% of them singletons. Study conclusions and caveats: Individuals carrying CMV plus the relevant HLA were identified by cumulative frequency of public TCR beta families. HLA-C-restricted CMV-specific TCR beta clonotypes prevailed in the ex vivo response.

This sequence originates from a human donor in good health (CMV status not recorded). Some clones in this sample may be carry-over from other donors' samples. V is TRBV6-6 and J is TRBJ2-7; D may be TRBD1 (6 bases). This sample comprised CD8+ T cells from cultured PBMCs, obtained from culture after CMV antigen stimulation. CDR3 protein: CASSQTGVTYEQYF. The CDR3 DNA reads TGTGCCAGCAGTCAGACAGGTGTAACCTACGAGCAGTACTTC.